This TCR beta chain is from a study of CD8+CD57+ T cells in acquired aplastic anemia. Sequencing involved patients with CD8+CD57+ cell expansion previously shown by flow cytometry. TCR beta VDJ and CDR3 profiling used genomic DNA as template. TCRdb redid the calling of the reads with MiXCR, one entry per CDR3 protein. Among about 160,000 distinct CDR3 sequences listed, 45% to 55% were seen once. V was pared by 5 bases and J by 6 bases, with 10 bases of the junction left unmatched. Germline V gene lookup returns CDR1 SGHTA and CDR2 FQGNSA. This CDR3 comprises 15 residues. In this sample, this clonotype turned up many times.

Sequenced input: sorted CD4+, CD8+, or CD8+CD57+ T cells (not recorded which) from PBMCs. This receptor was taken from a human donor with aplastic anemia. The chain combines TRBV7-2 with TRBJ1-5; 7 bases map to TRBD1. CDR3 coding DNA: TGTGCCAGCAGCGCGGACAGGCCGGTCCCTCAGCCCCAGCATTTT. Translation: CASSADRPVPQPQHF. Supplemented by reference TRBV7-2 and TRBJ1-5, the full variable domain reads GAGVSQSPSNKVTEKGKDVELRCDPISGHTALYWYRQSLGQGLEFLIYFQGNSAPDKSGLPSDRFSAERTGGSVSTLTIQRTQQEDSAVYLCASSADRPVPQPQHFGDGTRLSIL.